This T cell receptor (beta chain) derives from a study of blood T cell repertoires in COVID-19. Across the whole study: Acute and convalescent COVID-19 samples came from the United States, Italy and Spain. From T cells, B-cell-depleted T cells, or PBMCs came the material, which was cDNA or gDNA.

In the study's own analysis: Researchers report that nucleated cell counts were estimated from reference gene primer amplification. The repertoire was sequenced with immunoSEQ multiplex PCR; TCRdb's copy has only in-frame clones and lacks some. That table is the source of V, J and clone size, and D and trimming were worked out from the DNA. The table shows about 260,000 clones, with about 80% occurring only once. This clone was found a few times. The germline gives CDR1 LGHDT, CDR2 YNNKEL (reference sequence). Trimming cost V 0 bases and J 6 bases, with 12 bases left between them. The length of the CDR3 is 15 residues.

The clonotype comes from a woman older than 75 with acute or convalescent COVID-19. Input material: peripheral blood. This sequence joins TRBV3-1 (or the pseudogene TRBV3-2) and TRBJ1-3, with D unresolved. CDR3 coding DNA: TGTGCCAGCAGCCAAGATGGTGCGATCTTAAACACCATATATTTT. It specifies CASSQDGAILNTIYF.